This T cell receptor (beta chain) was retrieved from a study of CD8 T cells in ankylosing spondylitis. Study results and limitations: In ankylosing spondylitis patients, matched synovial fluid reportedly showed significant enrichment of disease-linked clones. Disease-linked clones bore a CD8+ phenotype, appearing relatively rarely in peripheral blood. Made up of fewer than ten highly homologous variants, a TCR beta motif appeared characteristic of ankylosing spondylitis blood.

A quantitative 5'-RACE method, one with molecular barcodes, was used to make TCR beta libraries. TCRdb recomputed calls from the 5' RACE reads with MiXCR, one row per CDR3 protein. The sample yields around 390,000 distinct CDR3 sequences, about a fifth seen once. On this clonotype itself: Its cognate antigen is unknown.

This CDR3 comprises 13 residues. Trimming shortened V by 3 bases and J by 4 bases, and 7 bases separated the two germline ends. Germline CDR1 SGHTA, CDR2 FQGNSA. This TCR was sampled from a male donor with ankylosing spondylitis. The material sequenced was blood, either unsorted or a sorted T cell fraction (not recorded which). The chain has TRBV7-2 and TRBJ1-5; no clear D gene. The CDR3 DNA is TGTGCCAGCAGCTTCAGACTAAATCAGCCCCAGCATTTT. It yields the protein CASSFRLNQPQHF.